This T cell receptor beta chain was documented in a study of blood T cell repertoires in COVID-19. Whole-study context: The cDNA or gDNA used as material had been derived from T cells, B-cell-depleted T cells, or PBMCs.

Produced via immunoSEQ multiplex PCR; TCRdb's table is partial and in-frame only. The sample lists 250,000 to 350,000 clones, around 85% seen once, with more than 1.1% in the top ten. V was pared by 5 bases and J by 5 bases, with 3 bases of the junction left unmatched. This CDR3 spans 13 amino acids. Germline CDR1 SGHAT, CDR2 FQNNGV. This chain connects TRBV11-2 to TRBJ1-2, with 9 nucleotides matching TRBD1. This receptor was obtained from a human donor with COVID-19, enrolled during active disease. The donor label of this sample is uncertain. The sequenced material came from peripheral blood. CDR3 nucleotide sequence: TGTGCCAGCAGCGGAGGACAGGGGTATGGCTACACCTTC. Protein sequence: CASSGGQGYGYTF.